The 28 T cell receptor beta chains listed next were all sequenced from one sample in a study of T cell responses to AZD1222 COVID-19 vaccine. Sequencing was performed with immunoSEQ multiplex PCR; in TCRdb, only in-frame clones are kept and a portion is missing. The profile shows 150,000 or so clones, more than 75% of them singletons. The material was peripheral blood, obtained on day 0 of AZD1222 vaccination. The receptors were gathered from an adult in good health.

The chain carries TRBV28 and TRBJ1-2, with unresolved D. The V end lost 1 base, the J end lost 3 bases, and 15 bases lay between the germline ends. The CDR3 runs 16 residues. Germline assignment: CDR1 MDHEN and CDR2 SYDVKM. In nucleotides, the CDR3 is TGTGCCAGCAGTTTATCGGGGATCGGTCGTGACTATGGCTACACCTTC. Its translation is CASSLSGIGRDYGYTF.

The rearrangement links TRBV7-3 to TRBJ2-1, with D uncertain. This CDR3 comprises 13 residues. The germline V and J ends were trimmed by 3 bases and 1 base, with 4 bases remaining between them. From germline, CDR1 is SGHTA and CDR2 FQGTGA. The CDR3 region is CASSFRSYNEQFF. Here the CDR3 DNA reads TGTGCCAGCAGCTTCCGATCCTACAATGAGCAGTTCTTC.

The chain is built from TRBV5-1 and TRBJ1-5, with D perhaps matching TRBD1 (5 bases). This CDR3 has 14 amino acids. Germline lookup yields CDR1 SGHRS and CDR2 YFSETQ. Trimming stripped 4 bases from V and 5 bases from J, with 13 bases between. The CDR3 region has the DNA TGCGCCAGCAGCCTAGACAGTATAGATCAGCCCCAGCATTTT. It codes for CASSLDSIDQPQHF.

With regard to this clone: Germline and junction disagree at one end, which may indicate a read error. The rearrangement links TRBV12-3 or TRBV12-4 to TRBJ2-5; TRBD1 might be the D (6 bases). The CDR3 totals 12 residues. The CDR3 spells CVSSPRGETQYF. CDR3 in DNA: TGTGTCAGCAGCCCCAGGGGAGAGACCCAGTACTTC.

The chain links TRBV24-1 to TRBJ2-1; D possibly corresponds to TRBD2 (9 bases). The ends were cut back, 9 bases at V and 8 bases at J, with 22 bases in the middle. Germline V gives CDR1 KGHDR, CDR2 SFDVKD. This CDR3 is built from 15 residues. The CDR3 DNA reads TGTGCCACCGCGATAATTCTAGCGGGACAGGATGAGCAGTTCTTC. The encoded protein is CATAIILAGQDEQFF.

J is TRBJ2-5 and V is TRBV15; weak D call: TRBD1 (7 bases). The V and J ends lost 1 base and 4 bases respectively, with 13 bases between them. The CDR3 is 15 residues long. Germline V gives CDR1 LNHNV, CDR2 YYDKDF (reference sequence). The CDR3 DNA reads TGTGCCACCAGCAGAGGACAGGGAGGTGGAGAGACCCAGTACTTC. As protein: CATSRGQGGGETQYF. The full variable domain, rest sourced from reference TRBV15 and TRBJ2-5, is DAMVIQNPRYQVTQFGKPVTLSCSQTLNHNVMYWYQQKSSQAPKLLFHYYDKDFNNEADTPDNFQSRRPNTSFCFLDIRSPGLGDTAMYLCATSRGQGGGETQYFGPGTRLLVL.

The chain employs TRBV30 and TRBJ1-3; 7 positions match TRBD1. V lost 2 bases, J lost 0 bases, and 7 bases stayed unmatched. The CDR3 runs to 16 residues. CDR1 and CDR2 (germline): GTSNPN, SVGIG (reference sequence). The CDR3 is CAWSLVTGSSGNTIYF. Here the CDR3 DNA reads TGTGCCTGGAGTCTCGTGACAGGGAGCTCTGGAAACACCATATATTTT.

The J gene is TRBJ1-1, the V gene TRBV28; 7 bases map to TRBD1. Germline-derived CDR1 and CDR2 are MDHEN and SYDVKM. Trimming at V came to 5 bases and at J to 11 bases, leaving 5 bases not matched to a gene. The CDR3 totals 11 residues. This CDR3 reads CASSLRGLAFF. The DNA for the CDR3 is TGTGCCAGCAGTCTGAGGGGGCTCGCTTTCTTT.

J is TRBJ2-7 and V is TRBV4-1; D uncertain. From germline, CDR1 is MGHRA and CDR2 YSYEKL. V was pared by 1 base and J by 0 bases, with 22 bases between. The CDR3 consists of 19 residues. The CDR3, as DNA: TGCGCCAGCAGCCAAGTTTTAGGAGACCCGCGTCGGTCCTCCTACGAGCAGTACTTC. Translation gives CASSQVLGDPRRSSYEQYF.

This clone was seen just once. The rearrangement uses TRBV5-1 and TRBJ1-4; 10 nucleotides align to TRBD1. This CDR3 spans 16 amino acids. J lost 4 bases, V lost 2 bases, and 5 bases had no gene match. Germline loops: CDR1 SGHRS, CDR2 YFSETQ. DNA of the CDR3: TGCGCCAGCAGCTTACCCGGACAGGGGGTTAATGAAAAACTGTTTTTT. Its protein product is CASSLPGQGVNEKLFF.

The V and J genes are TRBV27 and TRBJ2-2; D tentatively fits TRBD1 or TRBD2 (5 bases each). Germline lookup yields CDR1 MNHEY and CDR2 SMNVEV (reference sequence). V was cut by 4 bases and J by 3 bases, with 9 bases left in between. The CDR3 sequence is 14 residues long. The CDR3 sequence: CASSWQGDTGELFF. The CDR3 nucleotides are TGTGCCAGCAGTTGGCAGGGAGACACCGGGGAGCTGTTTTTT.

V is TRBV5-4 and J is TRBJ2-5; the match to TRBD2 covers 8 bases. Germline CDR1 SGHNT, CDR2 YYREEE (reference sequence). Trimming took 0 bases from V and 1 from J; bases not matched to a gene: 8. This CDR3 region has 17 residues. CDR3 residues: CASSLGGGLAGQETQYF. The DNA of the CDR3 is TGTGCCAGCAGCTTGGGGGGTGGGCTAGCGGGCCAAGAGACCCAGTACTTC.

The chain links TRBV7-8 to TRBJ1-5; D gene unclear. Germline V gene lookup returns CDR1 SGHVS and CDR2 FQNEAQ. There are 16 residues in the CDR3. The V end lost 0 bases, the J end lost 6 bases, and 15 bases lay between the germline ends. CDR3 DNA: TGTGCCAGCAGCTTAGCGCGGGGAGGTGGACGTCAGCCCCAGCATTTT. This sequence encodes CASSLARGGGRQPQHF.

The chain couples TRBV5-1 to TRBJ2-3; 7 bases align to TRBD1. Losses at the gene ends were 4 bases for V and 4 bases for J; bases not matched to a gene: 6. The length of the CDR3 is 14 residues. CDR1 SGHRS and CDR2 YFSETQ come from the germline V gene. The DNA of the CDR3 is TGCGCCAGCAGCCTGCGACAGGGTCCAGATACGCAGTATTTT. Translation: CASSLRQGPDTQYF.

The chain joins TRBV6-6 to TRBJ2-1, with D perhaps matching TRBD1 or TRBD2 (5 bases each). This CDR3 comprises 15 residues. V lost 7 bases, J lost 0 bases, and 13 bases lay in between. The germline gives CDR1 MNHNY, CDR2 SVGAGI (reference sequence). DNA of the CDR3: TGTGCCAGCACCCCCCGGGGCAGCTCCTACAATGAGCAGTTCTTC. It yields the protein CASTPRGSSYNEQFF.

The rearrangement uses TRBV28 and TRBJ1-2, with D hard to call. CDR3 length equals 11 residues. In germline, CDR1 is MDHEN, CDR2 SYDVKM. Trimming removed 4 bases from V and 10 bases from J, with 10 bases in between. Here the CDR3 reads CASSSLIVYTF. For the CDR3, the DNA is TGTGCCAGCAGTTCCCTTATCGTCTACACCTTC.

The CDR3 sequence: CASSRGQSSYEQYF. The DNA of the CDR3 is TGCGCCAGCAGCAGGGGACAGAGCTCCTACGAGCAGTACTTC. This chain connects TRBV5-1 to TRBJ2-7; 7 bases are a match to TRBD1. The V segment lost 4 bases and the J segment 0 bases; nucleotides outside the gene matches: 4. The CDR3 runs 14 residues. CDR1 and CDR2 from the germline V gene are SGHRS and YFSETQ.

The chain is built from TRBV12-5 and TRBJ2-7; either TRBD1 or TRBD2 may fit D (5 bases each). The CDR3 sequence is 15 residues long. Looked up from germline, CDR1 is LGHNT and CDR2 is FRNRAP. V was trimmed by 0 bases and J by 9 bases, leaving 18 bases between them. The CDR3 loop reads CASGLVTGRSQGQYF. For the CDR3, the DNA is TGTGCTAGTGGTTTGGTAACGGGACGCAGCCAGGGGCAGTACTTC.

This chain uses TRBV2 with TRBJ2-7, with D unresolved. The CDR3 spans 12 residues. Germline-derived CDR1 and CDR2 are SNHLY and FYNNEI. Trimming took off 1 base at V and 7 bases at J, with 8 bases between the two ends. CDR3 region: CASSEGRLEQYF. As DNA, the CDR3 is TGTGCCAGCAGTGAAGGACGGTTGGAGCAGTACTTC.

The CDR3 DNA sequence: TGTGCCACCAGTGGGCTGACTAGCGGCTGGGGCGGCGGGGAGCTGTTTTTT. Protein: CATSGLTSGWGGGELFF. The chain uses TRBV24-1 and TRBJ2-2, with TRBD2 matching over 9 bases. Per the germline V gene, CDR1 is KGHDR and CDR2 is SFDVKD. Unmatched junction bases numbered 13, after V lost 5 bases and J lost 7 bases. The CDR3 consists of 17 residues.

V usage is TRBV28 and J usage is TRBJ1-5; D is uncertain. Germline loops: CDR1 MDHEN, CDR2 SYDVKM. There are 15 residues in the CDR3. The V gene lost 2 bases and the J gene lost 2 bases, with 10 bases spanning the gap. CDR3 coding DNA: TGTGCCAGCAGTTTAGTGGGGAGGGGCAATCAGCCCCAGCATTTT. Its translation is CASSLVGRGNQPQHF.

J is TRBJ1-3 and V is TRBV28; D not resolved. CDR1 and CDR2 from the germline V gene are MDHEN and SYDVKM. V was pared by 5 bases and J by 1 base, with 9 bases between. The CDR3 runs to 14 residues. In nucleotides, the CDR3 is TGTGCCAGCAGTAGCACAGCATCTGGAAACACCATATATTTT. Protein: CASSSTASGNTIYF.

The V call is TRBV2, the J call TRBJ1-3; D gene uncertain. V lost 6 bases, J lost 4 bases, and 10 bases lay in between. The CDR3 consists of 13 residues. Per the germline V gene, CDR1 is SNHLY and CDR2 is FYNNEI. The DNA for the CDR3 is TGTGCCAGCAGCGGGGAACGGGGAAACACCATATATTTT. Translated: CASSGERGNTIYF.

This chain links TRBV19 with TRBJ2-3; D remains ambiguous. Trimming took off 1 base at V and 4 bases at J, with 12 bases between the two ends. CDR3 size: 15 residues. From germline, CDR1 is LNHDA and CDR2 SQIVND (reference sequence). This chain's CDR3 is CASSIAPYGSDTQYF. The CDR3 nucleotides are TGTGCCAGTAGTATAGCTCCCTATGGATCAGATACGCAGTATTTT.

The chain joins TRBV11-3 to TRBJ1-1, with D maybe TRBD1 (6 bases). Trimming removed 4 bases from V and 1 base from J, with 16 bases in between. Germline lookup yields CDR1 SGHNT and CDR2 YENEEA. The CDR3 sequence is 16 residues long. The CDR3 loop is CASSSRGTTGNTEAFF. CDR3 DNA: TGTGCCAGCAGCTCAAGAGGGACGACAGGGAACACTGAAGCTTTCTTT.

The rearrangement joins TRBV9 to TRBJ1-1, with D possibly TRBD1 on 5 matching bases. The germline V gene has CDR1 SGDLS and CDR2 YYNGEE. This CDR3 spans 14 amino acids. V lost 7 bases to trimming and J lost 3 bases, with 16 bases between them. CDR3 nucleotide sequence: TGTGCCAGCGGACGGGACCCCGGGCACACTGAAGCTTTCTTT. This gives the protein CASGRDPGHTEAFF. The full variable domain, completed using reference TRBV9 and TRBJ1-1, is DSGVTQTPKHLITATGQRVTLRCSPRSGDLSVYWYQQSLDQGLQFLIQYYNGEERAKGNILERFSAQQFPDLHSELNLSSLELGDSALYFCASGRDPGHTEAFFGQGTRLTVV.

The CDR3 reads CASSQPGGRQFF. As DNA, the CDR3 is TGTGCCAGCAGCCAGCCCGGGGGTCGCCAGTTCTTC. The rearrangement uses TRBV11-3 and TRBJ2-1; perhaps TRBD2 as D (6 bases). V lost 5 bases and J lost 13, with 15 bases in between. In germline, CDR1 is SGHNT, CDR2 YENEEA. The CDR3 runs to 12 residues.

The J gene is TRBJ2-1, the V gene TRBV5-1; 15 positions agree with TRBD2. Germline CDR1 reads SGHRS; CDR2 reads YFSETQ. This CDR3 has 16 amino acids. Losses at the gene ends were 4 bases for V and 14 bases for J; bases not matched to a gene: 13. This chain's CDR3 is CASSHGLAGGPAGEFF. The DNA of the CDR3 is TGCGCCAGCAGCCACGGACTAGCGGGAGGGCCGGCGGGCGAGTTCTTC.